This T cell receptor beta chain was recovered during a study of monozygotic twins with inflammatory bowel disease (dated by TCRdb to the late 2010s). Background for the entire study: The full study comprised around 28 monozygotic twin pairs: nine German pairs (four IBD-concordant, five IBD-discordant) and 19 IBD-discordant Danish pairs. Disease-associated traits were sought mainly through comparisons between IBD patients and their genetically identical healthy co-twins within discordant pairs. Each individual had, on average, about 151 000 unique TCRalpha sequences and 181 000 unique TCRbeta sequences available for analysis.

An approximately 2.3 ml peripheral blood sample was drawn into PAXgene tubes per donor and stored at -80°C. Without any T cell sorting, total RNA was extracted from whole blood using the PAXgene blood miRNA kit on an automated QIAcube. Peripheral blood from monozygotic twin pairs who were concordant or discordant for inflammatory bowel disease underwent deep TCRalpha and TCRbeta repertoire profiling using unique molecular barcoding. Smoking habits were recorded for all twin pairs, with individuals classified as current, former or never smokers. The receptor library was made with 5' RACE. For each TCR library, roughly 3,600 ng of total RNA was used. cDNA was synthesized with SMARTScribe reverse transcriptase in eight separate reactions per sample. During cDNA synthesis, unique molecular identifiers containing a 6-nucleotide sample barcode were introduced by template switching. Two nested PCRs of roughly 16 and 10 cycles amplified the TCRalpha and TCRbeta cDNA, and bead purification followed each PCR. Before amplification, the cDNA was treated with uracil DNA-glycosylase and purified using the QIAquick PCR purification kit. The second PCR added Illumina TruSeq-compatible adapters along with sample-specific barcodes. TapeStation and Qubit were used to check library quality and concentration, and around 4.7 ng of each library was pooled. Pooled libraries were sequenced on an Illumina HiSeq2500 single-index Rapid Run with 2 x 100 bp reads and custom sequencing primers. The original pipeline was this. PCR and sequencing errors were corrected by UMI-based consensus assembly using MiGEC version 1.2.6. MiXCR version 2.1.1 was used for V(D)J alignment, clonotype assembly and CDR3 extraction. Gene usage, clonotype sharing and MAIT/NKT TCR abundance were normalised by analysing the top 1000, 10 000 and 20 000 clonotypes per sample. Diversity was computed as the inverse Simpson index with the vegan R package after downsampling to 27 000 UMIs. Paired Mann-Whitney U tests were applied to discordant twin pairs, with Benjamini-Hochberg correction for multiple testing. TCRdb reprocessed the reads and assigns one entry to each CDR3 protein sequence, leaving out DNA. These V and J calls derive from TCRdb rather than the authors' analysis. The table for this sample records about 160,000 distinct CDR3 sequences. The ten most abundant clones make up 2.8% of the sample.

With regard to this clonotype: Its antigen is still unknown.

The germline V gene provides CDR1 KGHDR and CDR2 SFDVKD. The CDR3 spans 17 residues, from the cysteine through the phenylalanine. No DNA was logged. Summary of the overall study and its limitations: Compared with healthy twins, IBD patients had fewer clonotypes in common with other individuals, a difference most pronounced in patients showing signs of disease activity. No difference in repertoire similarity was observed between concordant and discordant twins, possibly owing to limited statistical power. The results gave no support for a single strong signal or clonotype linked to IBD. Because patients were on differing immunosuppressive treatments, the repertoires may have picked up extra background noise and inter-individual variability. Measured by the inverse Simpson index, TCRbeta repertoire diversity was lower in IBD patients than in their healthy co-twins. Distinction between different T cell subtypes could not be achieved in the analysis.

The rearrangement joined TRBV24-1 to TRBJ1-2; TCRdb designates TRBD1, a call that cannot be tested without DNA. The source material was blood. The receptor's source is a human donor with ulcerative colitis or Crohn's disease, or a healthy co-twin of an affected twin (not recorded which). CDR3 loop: CATSDPSGQASEDGYTF.